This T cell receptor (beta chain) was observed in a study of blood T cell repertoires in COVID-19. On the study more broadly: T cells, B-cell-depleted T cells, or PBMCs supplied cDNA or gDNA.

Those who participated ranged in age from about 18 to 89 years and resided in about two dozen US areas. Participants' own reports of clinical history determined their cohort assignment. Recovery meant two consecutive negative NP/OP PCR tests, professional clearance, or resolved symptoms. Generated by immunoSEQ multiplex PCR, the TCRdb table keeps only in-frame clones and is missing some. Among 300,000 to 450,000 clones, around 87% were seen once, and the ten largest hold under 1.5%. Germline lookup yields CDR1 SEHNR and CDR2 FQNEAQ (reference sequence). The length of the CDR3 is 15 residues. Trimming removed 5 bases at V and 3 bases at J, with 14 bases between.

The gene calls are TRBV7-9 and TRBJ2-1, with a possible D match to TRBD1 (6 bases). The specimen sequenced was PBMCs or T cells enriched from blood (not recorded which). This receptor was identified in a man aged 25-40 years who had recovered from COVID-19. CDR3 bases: TGTGCCAGCAGCCCCTCAGGGGCGAACTACAATGAGCAGTTCTTC. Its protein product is CASSPSGANYNEQFF.